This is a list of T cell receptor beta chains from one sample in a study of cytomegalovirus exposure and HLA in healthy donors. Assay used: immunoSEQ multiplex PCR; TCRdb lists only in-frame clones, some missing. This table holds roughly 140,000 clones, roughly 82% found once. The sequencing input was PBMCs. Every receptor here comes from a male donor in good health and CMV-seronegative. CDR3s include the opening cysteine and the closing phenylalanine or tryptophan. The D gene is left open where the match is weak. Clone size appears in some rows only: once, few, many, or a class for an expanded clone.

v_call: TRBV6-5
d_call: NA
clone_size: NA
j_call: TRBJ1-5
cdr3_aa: CASGPGFYQPQHF
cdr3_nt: TGTGCCAGCGGTCCAGGGTTTTACCAGCCCCAGCATTTT

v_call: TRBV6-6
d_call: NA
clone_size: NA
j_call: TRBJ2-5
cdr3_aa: CASSYSRATQETQYF
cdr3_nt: TGTGCCAGCAGTTACTCGCGGGCCACCCAAGAGACCCAGTACTTC

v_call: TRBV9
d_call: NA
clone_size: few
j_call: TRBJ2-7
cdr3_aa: CASSRRPGYSYEQYF
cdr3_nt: TGTGCCAGCAGCCGAAGACCGGGATACTCCTACGAGCAGTACTTC

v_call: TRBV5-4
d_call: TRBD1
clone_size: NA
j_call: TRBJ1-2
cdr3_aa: CASRPGGLSYGYTF
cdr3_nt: TGTGCCAGCAGGCCAGGGGGCCTAAGCTATGGCTACACCTTC

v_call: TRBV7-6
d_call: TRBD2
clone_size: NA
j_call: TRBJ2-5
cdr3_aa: CASSLNAAGGQETQYF
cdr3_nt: TGTGCCAGCAGCTTAAACGCCGCGGGGGGCCAAGAGACCCAGTACTTC

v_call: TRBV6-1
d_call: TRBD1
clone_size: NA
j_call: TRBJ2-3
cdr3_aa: CASSEVPGQSTDTQYF
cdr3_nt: TGTGCCAGCAGTGAAGTACCGGGACAGAGCACAGATACGCAGTATTTT

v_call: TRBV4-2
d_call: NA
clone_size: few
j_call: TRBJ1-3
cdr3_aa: CASSQQSAGSGNTIYF
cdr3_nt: TGTGCCAGCAGTCAGCAATCTGCAGGGTCGGGAAACACCATATATTTT

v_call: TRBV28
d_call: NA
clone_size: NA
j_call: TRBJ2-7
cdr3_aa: CASRSRQVSSYEQYF
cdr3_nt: TGTGCCAGCAGGTCGAGACAGGTTAGCTCCTACGAGCAGTACTTC

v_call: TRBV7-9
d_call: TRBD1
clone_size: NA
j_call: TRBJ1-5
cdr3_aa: CASSIRQGGDSNQPQHF
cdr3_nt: TGTGCCAGCAGCATACGACAGGGGGGGGATAGCAATCAGCCCCAGCATTTT

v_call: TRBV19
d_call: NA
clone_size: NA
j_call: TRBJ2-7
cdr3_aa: CASPYGAGGNYEQYF
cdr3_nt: TGTGCCAGTCCTTATGGGGCAGGAGGGAACTACGAGCAGTACTTC

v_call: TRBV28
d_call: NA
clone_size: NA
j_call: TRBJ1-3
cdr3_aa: CASSTAARFGNTIYF
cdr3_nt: TGTGCCAGCAGTACCGCGGCCCGATTCGGAAACACCATATATTTT

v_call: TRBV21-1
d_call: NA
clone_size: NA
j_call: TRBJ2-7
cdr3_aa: CASNQGRLTYEQYF
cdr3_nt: TGTGCCAGCAACCAGGGAAGGTTGACCTACGAGCAGTACTTC

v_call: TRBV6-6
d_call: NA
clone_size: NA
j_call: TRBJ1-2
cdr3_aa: CASSYSEGDGYTF
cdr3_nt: TGTGCCAGCAGTTACTCGGAGGGCGATGGCTACACCTTC

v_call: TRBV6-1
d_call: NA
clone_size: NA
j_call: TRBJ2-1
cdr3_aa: CASSEPGPYNEQFF
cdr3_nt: TGTGCCAGCAGTGAACCGGGTCCTTACAATGAGCAGTTCTTC

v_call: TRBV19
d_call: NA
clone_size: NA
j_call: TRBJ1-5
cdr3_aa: CASTDPGDQPQHF
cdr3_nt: TGTGCCAGTACCGATCCAGGGGATCAGCCCCAGCATTTT

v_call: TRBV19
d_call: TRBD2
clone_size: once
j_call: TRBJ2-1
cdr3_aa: CASSSVGTSNLYNEQFF
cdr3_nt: TGTGCCAGTAGCTCCGTAGGGACTAGCAATCTATACAATGAGCAGTTCTTC

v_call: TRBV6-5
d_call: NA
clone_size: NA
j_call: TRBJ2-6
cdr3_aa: CASRVSAGANVLTF
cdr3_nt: TGTGCCAGCAGGGTGTCTGCGGGGGCCAACGTCCTGACTTTC

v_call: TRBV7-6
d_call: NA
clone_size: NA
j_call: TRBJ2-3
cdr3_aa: CASSRSYTDTQYF
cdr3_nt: TGTGCCAGCAGCCGGAGTTACACAGATACGCAGTATTTT

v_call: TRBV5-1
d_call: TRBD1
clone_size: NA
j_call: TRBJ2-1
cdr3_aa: CASRQGGYNEQFF
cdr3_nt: TGCGCCAGCCGACAGGGTGGCTACAATGAGCAGTTCTTC

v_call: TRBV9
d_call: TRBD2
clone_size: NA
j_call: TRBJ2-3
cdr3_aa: CASSVAPRGNTDTQYF
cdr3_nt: TGTGCCAGCAGCGTAGCCCCGCGGGGGAACACAGATACGCAGTATTTT

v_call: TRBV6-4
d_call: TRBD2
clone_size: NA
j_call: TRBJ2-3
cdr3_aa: CASRGSGSDTQYF
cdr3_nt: TGTGCCAGCCGGGGTAGCGGGAGTGATACGCAGTATTTT

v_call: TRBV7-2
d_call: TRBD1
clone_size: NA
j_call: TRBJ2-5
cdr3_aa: CASSFLGTVQETQYF
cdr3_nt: TGTGCCAGCAGCTTTTTGGGGACAGTCCAAGAGACCCAGTACTTC

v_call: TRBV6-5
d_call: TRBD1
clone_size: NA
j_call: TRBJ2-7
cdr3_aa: CASSSPGTGDYEQYF
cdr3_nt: TGTGCCAGCAGTTCCCCCGGGACAGGGGATTACGAGCAGTACTTC

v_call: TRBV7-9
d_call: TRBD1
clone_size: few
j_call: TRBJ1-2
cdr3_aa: CSSSYRGYGYTF
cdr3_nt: TGTTCCAGCAGCTACAGGGGCTATGGCTACACCTTC

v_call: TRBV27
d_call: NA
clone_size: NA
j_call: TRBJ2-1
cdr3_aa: CASSLINPSYNEQFF
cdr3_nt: TGTGCCAGCAGTCTAATCAATCCGTCGTACAATGAGCAGTTCTTC

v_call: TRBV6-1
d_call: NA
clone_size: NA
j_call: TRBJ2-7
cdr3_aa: CASSEAGGGGYEQYF
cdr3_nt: TGTGCCAGCAGTGAAGCAGGGGGGGGAGGGTACGAGCAGTACTTC

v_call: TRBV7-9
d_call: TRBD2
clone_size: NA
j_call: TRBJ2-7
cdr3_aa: CASTRSGIESEQYF
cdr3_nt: TGTGCCAGCACCCGTAGCGGGATTGAATCCGAGCAGTACTTC

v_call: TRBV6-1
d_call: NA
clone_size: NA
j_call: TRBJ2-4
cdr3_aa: CASSPSTLGQNIQYF
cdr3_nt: TGTGCCAGCAGTCCGTCTACACTAGGTCAAAACATTCAGTACTTC

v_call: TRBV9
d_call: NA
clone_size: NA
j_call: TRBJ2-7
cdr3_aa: CASSGKEGNEQYF
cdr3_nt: TGTGCCAGCAGCGGAAAAGAGGGCAACGAGCAGTACTTC

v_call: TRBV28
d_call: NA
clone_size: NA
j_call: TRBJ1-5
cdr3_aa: CASTDNRTPNQPQHF
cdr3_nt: TGTGCCAGCACCGATAACAGGACCCCAAATCAGCCCCAGCATTTT

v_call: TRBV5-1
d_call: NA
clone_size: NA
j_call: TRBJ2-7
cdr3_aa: CASSWGPLSSYEQYF
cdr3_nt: TGCGCCAGCAGCTGGGGCCCTCTTAGCTCCTACGAGCAGTACTTC

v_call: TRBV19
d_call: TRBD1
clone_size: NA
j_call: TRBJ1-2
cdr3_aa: CASTRTGGDYGYTF
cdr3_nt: TGTGCCAGTACCCGGACAGGGGGAGACTATGGCTACACCTTC

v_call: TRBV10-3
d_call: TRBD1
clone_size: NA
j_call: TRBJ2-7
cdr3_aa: CAISEQGAGYEQYF
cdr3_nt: TGTGCCATCTCCGAACAGGGGGCGGGCTACGAGCAGTACTTC

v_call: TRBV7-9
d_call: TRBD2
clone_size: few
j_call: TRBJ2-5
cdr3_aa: CASSPPTSGGFGKTQYF
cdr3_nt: TGTGCCAGCAGCCCGCCTACTAGCGGGGGGTTCGGAAAGACCCAGTACTTC

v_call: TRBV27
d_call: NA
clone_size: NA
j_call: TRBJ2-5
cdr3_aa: CASMMGWGVGEETQYF
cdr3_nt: TGTGCCAGCATGATGGGTTGGGGAGTTGGAGAAGAGACCCAGTACTTC

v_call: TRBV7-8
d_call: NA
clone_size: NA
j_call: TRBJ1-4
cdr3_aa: CASSLAAGSHEKLFF
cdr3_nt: TGTGCCAGCAGCTTAGCGGCGGGGAGCCATGAAAAACTGTTTTTT

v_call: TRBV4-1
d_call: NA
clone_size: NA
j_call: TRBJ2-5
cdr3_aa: CASSQSGVRETQYF
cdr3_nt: TGCGCCAGCAGCCAATCGGGGGTTAGGGAGACCCAGTACTTC

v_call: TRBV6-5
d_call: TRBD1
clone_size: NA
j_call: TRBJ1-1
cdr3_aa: CASSSTDRYNEAFF
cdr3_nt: TGTGCCAGCAGTTCGACGGACAGGTATAATGAAGCTTTCTTT

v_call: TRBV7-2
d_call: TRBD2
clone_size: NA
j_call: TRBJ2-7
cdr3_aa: CASSFRLAGVYYEQYF
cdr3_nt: TGTGCCAGCAGCTTTCGACTAGCGGGAGTTTACTACGAGCAGTACTTC

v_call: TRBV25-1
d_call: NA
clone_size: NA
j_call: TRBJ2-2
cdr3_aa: CASSAYPDRLNTGELFF
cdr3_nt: TGTGCCAGCAGTGCTTATCCTGACAGACTGAACACCGGGGAGCTGTTTTTT

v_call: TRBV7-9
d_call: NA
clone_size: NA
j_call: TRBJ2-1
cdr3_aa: CSSSLLGPTGSNEQFF
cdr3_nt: TGTTCCAGCAGCCTGCTAGGTCCCACCGGGAGCAATGAGCAGTTCTTC